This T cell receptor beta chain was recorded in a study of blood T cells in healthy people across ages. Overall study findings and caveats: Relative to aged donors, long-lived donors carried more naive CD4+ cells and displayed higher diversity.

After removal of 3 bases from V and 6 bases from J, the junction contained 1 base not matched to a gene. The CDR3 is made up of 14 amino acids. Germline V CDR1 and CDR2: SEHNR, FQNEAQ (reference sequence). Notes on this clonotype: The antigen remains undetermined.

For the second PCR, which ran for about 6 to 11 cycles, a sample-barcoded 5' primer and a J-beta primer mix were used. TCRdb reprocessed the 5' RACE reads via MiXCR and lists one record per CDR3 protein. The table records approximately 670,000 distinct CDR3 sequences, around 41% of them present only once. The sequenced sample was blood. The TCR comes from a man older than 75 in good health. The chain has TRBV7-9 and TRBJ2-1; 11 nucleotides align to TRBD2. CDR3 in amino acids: CASSFSGRVNEQFF. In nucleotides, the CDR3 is TGTGCCAGCAGCTTTAGCGGGAGGGTCAATGAGCAGTTCTTC.